Below, 11 T cell receptor beta chains from the same sample are listed, as sequenced in a study of blood T cell repertoires in COVID-19 (dated by TCRdb to 2018 to 2021). Library preparation employed the immunoSEQ multiplex PCR assay. This immuneACCESS table, as held by TCRdb, lists in-frame sequences with V and J called but not all clones. Of the missing ones, under half trace to an unresolved V gene in checked studies; the others have no known cause. Within this sample are around 130,000 clones, with roughly 80% of them counted one time only. Around 1.6% of the sample is held by the ten biggest clonotypes. Sequences were obtained from PBMCs or T cells enriched from blood (not recorded which). The receptors derive from a woman aged 18-30 years who had been exposed to COVID-19.

The gene calls are TRBV5-1 and TRBJ2-7; 7 nucleotides line up with TRBD1. This CDR3 is built from 13 residues. J was trimmed by 5 bases and V by 4 bases; bases with no gene match: 6. The germline V gene has CDR1 SGHRS and CDR2 YFSETQ. The CDR3 DNA sequence: TGCGCCAGCAGCCGAAAAACAGGGGACGAGCAGTACTTC. Translating it yields CASSRKTGDEQYF.

The chain recombines TRBV5-1 with TRBJ2-5; possibly TRBD2 for D (6 bases). This CDR3 is 15 amino acids long. The germline CDR1 and CDR2 sequences are SGHRS and YFSETQ. Trimming removed 3 bases at V and 4 bases at J, with 16 bases between. CDR3 sequence (DNA): TGCGCCAGCAGCTGGGGGACTTTGGAGGGAGAGACCCAGTACTTC. Its translation: CASSWGTLEGETQYF.

This chain connects TRBV7-8 to TRBJ2-1, with D perhaps TRBD1 (6 bases). The V and J ends lost 5 bases and 8 bases respectively, with 19 bases between them. The CDR3 has 15 residues. Looked up from germline, CDR1 is SGHVS and CDR2 is FQNEAQ. The CDR3 protein is CASSPGFGGQHEQFF. For the CDR3, the DNA is TGTGCCAGCAGCCCAGGGTTCGGAGGACAGCATGAGCAGTTCTTC.

This clone was counted a single time. In DNA, the CDR3 is TGTGCCAGCAGCTTAGCGGGTCGCGGGGACACTGAAGCTTTCTTT. This gives the protein CASSLAGRGDTEAFF. The rearrangement joins TRBV7-2 to TRBJ1-1; no firm D call. Germline loops: CDR1 SGHTA, CDR2 FQGNSA. This CDR3 has 15 amino acids. The V end lost 0 bases, the J end lost 3 bases, and 11 bases lay between the germline ends.

This clone has a handful of counts. V is TRBV5-1 and J is TRBJ1-2; TRBD1 matches at 8 bases. Germline CDR1 is SGHRS and CDR2 is YFSETQ. The junction had 7 bases not matched to a gene; V was cut back by 0 bases and J by 6 bases. This CDR3 comprises 15 residues. Written as DNA, the CDR3 is TGCGCCAGCAGCTTGGAGGGACAGGCGAGCGATGGCTACACCTTC. The encoded protein is CASSLEGQASDGYTF. Combining the CDR3 with reference TRBV5-1 and TRBJ1-2 gives the whole variable domain KAGVTQTPRYLIKTRGQQVTLSCSPISGHRSVSWYQQTPGQGLQFLFEYFSETQRNKGNFPGRFSGRQFSNSRSEMNVSTLELGDSALYLCASSLEGQASDGYTFGSGTRLTVV.

CDR3 DNA sequence: TGTGCCAGCAGCAAACTCTCTGAGAGCTCCTATAATTCACCCCTCCACTTT. Translated: CASSKLSESSYNSPLHF. The chain has TRBV21-1 and TRBJ1-6. TRBV21-1 is given as a pseudogene. The CDR3 has 17 amino acids.

The rearrangement uses TRBV28 and TRBJ1-5; D remains ambiguous. CDR3 size: 14 residues. From germline, CDR1 is MDHEN and CDR2 SYDVKM. V lost 6 bases and J lost 2, with 11 bases in between. CDR3 in amino acids: CASSAVSGNQPQHF. CDR3 nucleotide sequence: TGTGCCAGCAGCGCAGTTTCCGGCAATCAGCCCCAGCATTTT.

The V call is TRBV7-9, the J call TRBJ2-7, with 11 bases identical to TRBD2. Losses at the gene ends were 5 bases for V and 5 bases for J; bases not matched to a gene: 5. The length of the CDR3 is 14 residues. Germline assignment: CDR1 SEHNR and CDR2 FQNEAQ (reference sequence). Here the CDR3 DNA reads TGTGCCAGCAGCATAGGACTAGCGGGCCACGAGCAGTACTTC. It codes for CASSIGLAGHEQYF.

The chain is built from TRBV7-2 and TRBJ1-5; maybe TRBD1 (5 bases). The germline V gene encodes CDR1 SGHTA and CDR2 FQGNSA. Trimming took 5 bases from V and 9 from J, leaving 14 bases between them. This CDR3 spans 13 amino acids. The CDR3 region is CASSRDSFWPQHF. The CDR3 coding sequence is TGTGCCAGCAGCCGGGACTCGTTTTGGCCCCAGCATTTT.

This sequence joins TRBV7-2 and TRBJ2-7, with 8 bases fitting TRBD2. The trim removed 10 bases at V and 6 bases at J, leaving 11 bases unmatched. This CDR3 has 13 residues. In germline, CDR1 is SGHTA, CDR2 FQGNSA. The CDR3 nucleotides read TGTGCCATAAATGACGGACTAGCTGCCGAGCAGTACTTC. It translates to CAINDGLAAEQYF.

The V and J genes are TRBV6-1 and TRBJ2-7; 13 nucleotides align to TRBD2. V trimming: 0 bases; J trimming: 2 bases; junction bases outside the gene matches: 10. The CDR3 is made up of 19 amino acids. CDR1 MNHNS and CDR2 SASEGT come from the germline V gene. As DNA, the CDR3 is TGTGCCAGCAGTGAAGCCGTGACTAGCGGGAGGTCTCTCCCCTACGAGCAGTACTTC. Amino acid sequence: CASSEAVTSGRSLPYEQYF.